The 5 T cell receptor beta chains presented below share a single source sample, sequenced in a study of cytomegalovirus exposure and HLA in healthy donors. Profiling relied on immunoSEQ multiplex PCR, and the TCRdb table lists in-frame clones only, not all of them. The sample records roughly 50,000 clones, 90% being singletons. Material for sequencing was PBMCs. The receptors come from a man aged 18 to 30 in good health and CMV-seronegative.

This chain uses TRBV7-3 with TRBJ2-2; no firm D call. The length of the CDR3 is 13 residues. Germline-derived CDR1 and CDR2 are SGHTA and FQGTGA. V lost 1 base, J lost 6 bases, and 6 bases lay in between. Written as DNA, the CDR3 is TGTGCCAGCAGCTTAAGAGCTGCCGGGGAGCTGTTTTTT. It yields the protein CASSLRAAGELFF.

This chain joins TRBV19 and TRBJ1-2; 7 nucleotides align to TRBD1. With V trimmed by 4 bases and J by 0 bases, 2 bases remained unmatched. Per germline, CDR1 LNHDA and CDR2 SQIVND (reference sequence). This CDR3 region has 14 residues. DNA of the CDR3: TGTGCCAGTAGTAGGGACAGAACTAACTATGGCTACACCTTC. Protein sequence: CASSRDRTNYGYTF.

The chain recombines TRBV10-3 with TRBJ2-2, with TRBD2 identical over 8 bases. Germline V gene lookup returns CDR1 ENHRY and CDR2 SYGVKD. CDR3 length equals 15 residues. Trimming removed 6 bases from V and 5 bases from J; junction bases left unmatched: 8. CDR3 DNA: TGTGCCATCAGGTTGACGGGAGGGCCTACCGGGGAGCTGTTTTTT. Residues: CAIRLTGGPTGELFF.

Worth noting for this clone: Other nucleotide sequences from this sample produce the same CDR3. The CDR3 here is CASSLWGASYEQYF. Written as DNA, the CDR3 is TGTGCCAGCAGTTTATGGGGGGCGTCCTACGAGCAGTACTTC. V gene TRBV28 combines with J gene TRBJ2-7; the D gene is possibly TRBD1 (6 bases). Looked up from germline, CDR1 is MDHEN and CDR2 is SYDVKM. This CDR3 is built from 14 residues. V shed 0 bases and J shed 1 base, with 7 bases lying between them.

This sequence joins TRBV6-5 and TRBJ2-5; D perhaps matches TRBD2 (6 bases). Trimming cost V 0 bases and J 5 bases, with 10 bases left between them. The CDR3 runs to 14 residues. The germline V gene encodes CDR1 MNHEY and CDR2 SVGAGI. In nucleotides, the CDR3 is TGTGCCAGCAGTTACTCGACTAGTGCCGAGACCCAGTACTTC. Protein: CASSYSTSAETQYF.